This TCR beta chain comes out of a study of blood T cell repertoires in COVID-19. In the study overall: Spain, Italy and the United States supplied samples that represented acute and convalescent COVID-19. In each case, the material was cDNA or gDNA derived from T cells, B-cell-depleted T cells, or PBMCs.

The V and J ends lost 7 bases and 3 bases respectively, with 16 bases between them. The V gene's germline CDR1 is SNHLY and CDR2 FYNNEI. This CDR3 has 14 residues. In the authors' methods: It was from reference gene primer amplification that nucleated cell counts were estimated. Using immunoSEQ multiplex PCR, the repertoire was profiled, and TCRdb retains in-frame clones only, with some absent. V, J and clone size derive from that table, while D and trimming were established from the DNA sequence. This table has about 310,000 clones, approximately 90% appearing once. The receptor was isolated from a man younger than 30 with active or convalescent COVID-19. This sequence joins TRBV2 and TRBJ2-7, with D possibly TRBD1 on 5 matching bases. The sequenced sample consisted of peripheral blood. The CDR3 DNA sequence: TGTGCCAGCACTACAGGTTCTTTAGGCTACGAGCAGTACTTC. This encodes CASTTGSLGYEQYF.